This T cell receptor beta chain came from a study of shared clonotypes between healthy human individuals. Researchers reported that CD8 memory united CD45RO+ cells with CCR7-negative CD45RA+ TemRA cells. Data came from immunoSEQ multiplex PCR; TCRdb stores just in-frame clones and leaves some out. The sample shows around 120,000 clones, around 64% of them seen only once. CDR3 length: 17 amino acids. V was cut by 2 bases and J by 0 bases, with 17 bases left in between. In germline, CDR1 is LGHNA, CDR2 YNFKEQ. Sequencing was performed on memory CD8+ T cells sorted from blood. The subset was: CD45RO+ cells pooled with CCR7-negative TemRA cells. The TCR was taken from a woman under 40 in good health. The chain carries TRBV4-2 and TRBJ2-7; perhaps TRBD2 as D (6 bases). The CDR3 sequence is CASSQTYTSYDSYEQYF. Here the CDR3 DNA reads TGTGCCAGCAGCCAAACCTACACTAGCTATGACTCCTACGAGCAGTACTTC.